Listed here are 21 T cell receptor beta chains from one sample, sequenced in a study of monozygotic twins with inflammatory bowel disease. One entry per CDR3 protein, without DNA, is what TCRdb gives after re-calling the 5' RACE reads. The sample shows some 170,000 distinct CDR3 sequences, and approximately 3% sits with its ten largest clones. Sequenced: blood. All receptors come from a human donor with ulcerative colitis or Crohn's disease, or a healthy co-twin of an affected twin (not recorded which).

This chain links TRBV20-1 with TRBJ2-2; TCRdb's D call of TRBD1 is untestable without DNA. In germline, CDR1 is DFQATT, CDR2 SNEGSKA (reference sequence). CDR3 length: 20 residues. This chain's CDR3 is CSARDLLPDRAPVGAGELFF.

The chain is built from TRBV29-1 and TRBJ2-1; TCRdb's D gene call, TRBD1, goes unchecked for lack of DNA. This CDR3 spans 12 amino acids. Germline loops: CDR1 SQVTM, CDR2 ANQGSEA. CDR3 amino acids: CSVDNRGDEQFF.

The gene calls are TRBV10-3 and TRBJ1-2. This CDR3 comprises 13 residues. In germline, CDR1 is ENHRY, CDR2 SYGVKD. CDR3 sequence reads: CASTDGLGYGYTF.

J is TRBJ2-7 and V is TRBV27; checking the TCRdb D call of TRBD2 is not possible without DNA. The CDR3 is made up of 15 amino acids. Germline V gene lookup returns CDR1 MNHEY and CDR2 SMNVEV (reference sequence). CDR3 amino acids: CASSFQTSGRGEQYF.

The V call is TRBV4-3, the J call TRBJ1-4; TCRdb's D gene call, TRBD1, goes unchecked for lack of DNA. Germline V gene lookup returns CDR1 LGHNA and CDR2 YSLEER. This CDR3 has 15 residues. CDR3 loop: CASSQERGPDEKLFF.

V usage is TRBV7-6 and J usage is TRBJ2-5. Germline lookup yields CDR1 SGHVS and CDR2 FNYEAQ. The CDR3 loop spans 14 amino acids. CDR3: CASSVRLAWETQYF. Combining the CDR3 with reference TRBV7-6 and TRBJ2-5 gives the whole variable domain GAGVSQSPRYKVTKRGQDVALRCDPISGHVSLYWYRQALGQGPEFLTYFNYEAQQDKSGLPNDRFSAERPEGSISTLTIQRTEQRDSAMYRCASSVRLAWETQYFGPGTRLLVL.

The V and J genes are TRBV5-4 and TRBJ2-7; TCRdb's D call of TRBD2 is untestable without DNA. This CDR3 contains 16 residues. Germline V gene lookup returns CDR1 SGHNT and CDR2 YYREEE (reference sequence). This CDR3 reads CASSLGTSGSQYEQYF. The variable domain in full, completed from reference TRBV5-4 and TRBJ2-7, reads ETGVTQSPTHLIKTRGQQVTLRCSSQSGHNTVSWYQQALGQGPQFIFQYYREEENGRGNFPPRFSGLQFPNYSSELNVNALELDDSALYLCASSLGTSGSQYEQYFGPGTRLTVT.

The chain links TRBV27 to TRBJ1-2; lacking DNA, the TRBD1 call made by TCRdb goes unchecked. Germline CDR1 and CDR2: MNHEY and SMNVEV (reference sequence). This CDR3 is built from 13 residues. The CDR3: CASSFRQGTDYTF.

The chain recombines TRBV5-1 with TRBJ2-2; TCRdb designates TRBD2, a call that cannot be tested without DNA. CDR3 length: 16 residues. In germline, CDR1 is SGHRS, CDR2 YFSETQ. CDR3 sequence reads: CASRDTSVANTGELFF.

V usage is TRBV7-8 and J usage is TRBJ1-4; TCRdb's D call, TRBD1, is unchecked because there is no DNA. The germline V gene encodes CDR1 SGHVS and CDR2 FQNEAQ. This CDR3 contains 18 residues. CDR3 amino acids: CASSLALIGGTGHGKLFF.

The chain is built from TRBV19 and TRBJ1-1; the TCRdb D gene call, TRBD1, has no DNA to confirm it. CDR1 is LNHDA and CDR2 is SQIVND in the germline V gene (reference sequence). The CDR3 totals 16 residues. CDR3 loop: CASSTSGQPGGTEAFF.

The rearrangement uses TRBV6-5 and TRBJ1-4; TCRdb returns TRBD1, unconfirmable since there is no DNA. CDR3 length: 15 residues. Germline values: CDR1 MNHEY, CDR2 SVGAGI. The CDR3 spells CASSYTGTDNEKLFF.

The CDR3 here is CAWSYEGDEQFF. This chain connects TRBV30 to TRBJ2-1; TCRdb's D call of TRBD1 is untestable without DNA. Germline V gives CDR1 GTSNPN, CDR2 SVGIG (reference sequence). This CDR3 contains 12 residues.

The chain's CDR3 is CSAGLAGSYNEQFF. The J gene is TRBJ2-1, the V gene TRBV20-1; without DNA, the TCRdb call of TRBD2 cannot be checked. This CDR3 is built from 14 residues. Germline V gene data show CDR1 as DFQATT and CDR2 as SNEGSKA (reference sequence).

The rearrangement uses TRBV12-3 or TRBV12-4 and TRBJ2-3. The CDR3 covers 14 residues. CDR3 sequence reads: CASSFDRDTDTQYF.

CDR3 region: CASSLGSGSSYGQYF. This sequence joins TRBV7-2 and TRBJ2-7. The length of the CDR3 is 15 residues. The germline CDR1 and CDR2 sequences are SGHTA and FQGNSA.

The chain has TRBV9 and TRBJ2-3; lacking DNA, the TRBD2 call made by TCRdb goes unchecked. This CDR3 comprises 15 residues. Per germline, CDR1 SGDLS and CDR2 YYNGEE. The CDR3: CASSERLAVSDTQYF.

The chain employs TRBV30 and TRBJ2-1; checking the TCRdb D call of TRBD1 is not possible without DNA. The CDR3 consists of 11 residues. CDR1 is GTSNPN and CDR2 is SVGIG in the germline V gene (reference sequence). CDR3: CARDKGTEQFF.

The gene calls are TRBV5-1 and TRBJ2-7; TCRdb names TRBD1, which stays unverified in the absence of DNA. The CDR3 runs to 14 residues. Per the germline V gene, CDR1 is SGHRS and CDR2 is YFSETQ. The CDR3 here is CASSLAGGIYEQYF.

The chain links TRBV5-4 to TRBJ1-1. This CDR3 spans 15 amino acids. Germline CDR1 SGHNT, CDR2 YYREEE (reference sequence). CDR3 sequence reads: CASSVGRRTSAEAFF.

The V gene is TRBV9, the J gene TRBJ2-7; TCRdb picks TRBD1, but there is no DNA to check that call. CDR3 length: 15 residues. CDR1 is SGDLS, CDR2 YYNGEE, per germline. The CDR3 sequence is CASSVGTGGRYEQYF.